A selection of T cell receptor beta chains follows, all from one sample in a study of tumor-infiltrating lymphocytes in localized non-small cell lung cancer. Only in-frame clones appear in the TCRdb table, and some are missing; sequencing was by immunoSEQ multiplex PCR. Of around 16,000 clones in the sample, roughly 40% were seen once. What was sequenced was lung tumor tissue. The receptor source for this set is a human donor with non-small cell lung cancer. Both conserved end residues are part of each CDR3. A D gene is named only where the DNA matches it firmly. For some rows the clone size is stated as once, few or many, or as a class when expanded; others skip it.

clone_size: NA; v_call: TRBV7-6; d_call: TRBD1; j_call: TRBJ2-4; cdr3_nt: TGTGCCAGCAGCTTAGTAGGGACAGGGGGAGACATTCAGTACTTC; cdr3_aa: CASSLVGTGGDIQYF
clone_size: NA; v_call: TRBV2; d_call: NA; j_call: TRBJ2-6; cdr3_nt: TGTGCCAGCAGAGAATCCGGGACTTCCACTTCTGGGGCCAACGTCCTGACTTTC; cdr3_aa: CASRESGTSTSGANVLTF
clone_size: few; v_call: TRBV7-9; d_call: NA; j_call: TRBJ1-2; cdr3_nt: TGTGCCAGCAGCTTAGGACAGAACTATGGCTACACCTTC; cdr3_aa: CASSLGQNYGYTF
clone_size: once; v_call: TRBV28; d_call: NA; j_call: TRBJ1-5; cdr3_nt: TGTGCCAGCAGTTTATCTGGGGGCTGGCAGCCCCAGCATTTT; cdr3_aa: CASSLSGGWQPQHF
clone_size: NA; v_call: TRBV28; d_call: NA; j_call: TRBJ2-6; cdr3_nt: TGTGCCAGCAGTACAGGGTCCGCTGGGGCCAACGTCCTGACTTTC; cdr3_aa: CASSTGSAGANVLTF
clone_size: NA; v_call: TRBV6-5; d_call: NA; j_call: TRBJ1-2; cdr3_nt: TGTGCCACCGCGCAGGGCAACTATGGCTACACCTTC; cdr3_aa: CATAQGNYGYTF
clone_size: NA; v_call: TRBV5-4; d_call: NA; j_call: TRBJ2-5; cdr3_nt: TGTGCCAGCAGCCCGGATATGAACGGGGCCCAGTACTTC; cdr3_aa: CASSPDMNGAQYF
clone_size: few; v_call: TRBV6-1; d_call: TRBD1; j_call: TRBJ2-7; cdr3_nt: TGTGCCAGCAGTGCCCAGGGGGCGCGGGCCTACGAGCAGTACTTC; cdr3_aa: CASSAQGARAYEQYF
clone_size: few; v_call: TRBV6-6; d_call: TRBD1; j_call: TRBJ2-3; cdr3_nt: TGTGCCAGTAGGACAGGGGCTTCTGGTACGCAGTATTTT; cdr3_aa: CASRTGASGTQYF
clone_size: NA; v_call: TRBV30; d_call: NA; j_call: TRBJ2-4; cdr3_nt: TGTGCCTGGAGTGTTCATAAAAACATTCAGTACTTC; cdr3_aa: CAWSVHKNIQYF
clone_size: NA; v_call: TRBV6-6; d_call: NA; j_call: TRBJ1-3; cdr3_nt: TGTGCCAGCTCTCGAGAGGTACTCTCTGGAAACACCATATATTTT; cdr3_aa: CASSREVLSGNTIYF
clone_size: NA; v_call: TRBV7-7; d_call: NA; j_call: TRBJ2-5; cdr3_nt: TGTGCTAGCAGCTTATATCTCGGAGAGACCCAGTACTTC; cdr3_aa: CASSLYLGETQYF
clone_size: NA; v_call: TRBV9; d_call: TRBD2; j_call: TRBJ2-1; cdr3_nt: TGTGCCAGCAGCGCAGGCACTAGCGGGGGTTACAATGAGCAGTTCTTC; cdr3_aa: CASSAGTSGGYNEQFF
clone_size: many; v_call: TRBV7-8; d_call: NA; j_call: TRBJ2-7; cdr3_nt: TGTGCCAGCAGCCCCCAGGGTGCGGCCCCGATAGGGCACGAGCAGTACTTC; cdr3_aa: CASSPQGAAPIGHEQYF
clone_size: NA; v_call: TRBV30; d_call: NA; j_call: TRBJ1-5; cdr3_nt: TGTGCCTGGAGTGTACCCGGAAATAGCAATCAGCCCCAGCATTTT; cdr3_aa: CAWSVPGNSNQPQHF
clone_size: NA; v_call: TRBV9; d_call: NA; j_call: TRBJ1-6; cdr3_nt: TGTGCCAGCAGCCCCCATGGGAAGGGGGGGAATTCACCCCTCCACTTT; cdr3_aa: CASSPHGKGGNSPLHF
clone_size: NA; v_call: TRBV6-1; d_call: NA; j_call: TRBJ1-4; cdr3_nt: TGTGCCAGCAGAGGGCGTTATGAAAAACTGTTTTTT; cdr3_aa: CASRGRYEKLFF
clone_size: NA; v_call: TRBV7-8; d_call: NA; j_call: TRBJ2-2; cdr3_nt: TGTGCCAGCAGCTTAGAGGTCGGGGAGCTGTTTTTT; cdr3_aa: CASSLEVGELFF
clone_size: NA; v_call: TRBV30; d_call: NA; j_call: TRBJ1-4; cdr3_nt: TGTGCCTGGGCAGTAGAGGACACAATCTATGAAAAACTGTTTTTT; cdr3_aa: CAWAVEDTIYEKLFF
clone_size: few; v_call: TRBV4-2; d_call: NA; j_call: TRBJ1-6; cdr3_nt: TGTGCCAGCAGCCAAGGCGGGGGAGCCTCACCCCTCCACTTT; cdr3_aa: CASSQGGGASPLHF
clone_size: NA; v_call: TRBV6-1; d_call: NA; j_call: TRBJ1-1; cdr3_nt: TGTGCCAGCAGCCGCGTGGCAGGCCTGAACACTGAAGCTTTCTTT; cdr3_aa: CASSRVAGLNTEAFF
clone_size: NA; v_call: TRBV2; d_call: TRBD1; j_call: TRBJ1-1; cdr3_nt: TGTGCCAGCAGTTCAGGGGGTCGTACTGAAGCTTTCTTT; cdr3_aa: CASSSGGRTEAFF
clone_size: many; v_call: TRBV7-8; d_call: NA; j_call: TRBJ2-5; cdr3_nt: TGTGCCAGCAGCTTAGCCGCTAGGGGGGAGACCCAGTACTTC; cdr3_aa: CASSLAARGETQYF
clone_size: NA; v_call: TRBV9; d_call: NA; j_call: TRBJ2-1; cdr3_nt: TGTGCCAGCAGCCTAACCGGACCTCCGGGTGAGCAGTTCTTC; cdr3_aa: CASSLTGPPGEQFF
clone_size: NA; v_call: TRBV9; d_call: NA; j_call: TRBJ2-3; cdr3_nt: TGTGCCAGCAGCCGTTTCACAGATACGCAGTATTTT; cdr3_aa: CASSRFTDTQYF
clone_size: NA; v_call: TRBV29-1; d_call: NA; j_call: TRBJ2-7; cdr3_nt: TGCAGCGTTGAAGGGGGCAGGGGACCGGCCTACGAGCAGTACTTC; cdr3_aa: CSVEGGRGPAYEQYF
clone_size: NA; v_call: TRBV6-6; d_call: TRBD1; j_call: TRBJ1-1; cdr3_nt: TGTGCCAGCAGTACTGGACAGGGGGCGATTCAGGAAGCTTTCTTT; cdr3_aa: CASSTGQGAIQEAFF
clone_size: few; v_call: TRBV7-3; d_call: NA; j_call: TRBJ2-2; cdr3_nt: TGTGCCAGCAGCTACGACTTGGTAAGTGTTGGCGGGGAGCTGTTTTTT; cdr3_aa: CASSYDLVSVGGELFF